These 20 T cell receptor beta chains came from one sample sequenced in a study of blood T cell repertoires in COVID-19. Sequencing used immunoSEQ multiplex PCR; TCRdb keeps in-frame clones, though not all of them. This table has around 330,000 clones, roughly 85% appearing once. Sequenced input: PBMCs or T cells enriched from blood (not recorded which). The origin of the receptors is a woman in her twenties or thirties who had been exposed to COVID-19.

This chain's CDR3 is CASSGTTGPTTEAFF. As DNA, the CDR3 is TGCGCCAGCAGTGGAACGACAGGGCCCACCACTGAAGCTTTCTTT. The V and J genes are TRBV10-1 and TRBJ1-1; 7 positions match TRBD1. This CDR3 is built from 15 residues. CDR1 and CDR2 (germline): WNHNN, SYGVQD (reference sequence). With V trimmed by 4 bases and J by 4 bases, 9 bases remained unmatched.

V gene TRBV28 combines with J gene TRBJ2-1; TRBD2 aligns across 7 bases. The CDR3 is 17 residues long. Per the germline V gene, CDR1 is MDHEN and CDR2 is SYDVKM. V trimming: 5 bases; J trimming: 6 bases; junction bases outside the gene matches: 16. In DNA form, the CDR3 reads TGTGCCAGCAGTCCCGCCAATGACGGGAGGATTCGCAATGAGCAGTTCTTC. Residues: CASSPANDGRIRNEQFF.

V and J are TRBV20-1 and TRBJ2-7; tentatively, D is TRBD1 (6 bases). CDR3 length: 15 residues. Trimming stripped 3 bases from V and 5 bases from J, with 20 bases between. Germline CDR1 is DFQATT and CDR2 is SNEGSKA (reference sequence). The CDR3: CSASRDNVLYDEQYF. CDR3 DNA: TGCAGTGCTAGTAGGGACAATGTGCTATACGACGAGCAGTACTTC.

This clone was picked up a small number of times. This sequence joins TRBV5-1 and TRBJ2-1; 8 bases fit TRBD2. V lost 2 bases, J lost 5 bases, and 3 bases stayed unmatched. In germline, CDR1 is SGHRS, CDR2 YFSETQ. The CDR3 runs to 14 residues. The CDR3 nucleotides read TGCGCCAGCAGCTTCCGGGGGGGTAACAATGAGCAGTTCTTC. Amino acid sequence: CASSFRGGNNEQFF.

This chain connects TRBV6-5 to TRBJ2-5, with D possibly being TRBD1 (6 bases). CDR3 length equals 15 residues. V was shortened by 6 bases and J by 5 bases, with 19 bases between the two germline ends. The V gene's germline CDR1 is MNHEY and CDR2 SVGAGI. This CDR3 reads CASRLTGNRGETQYF. In DNA form, the CDR3 reads TGTGCCAGCAGACTCACAGGGAATCGGGGTGAGACCCAGTACTTC.

The chain carries TRBV28 and TRBJ1-5, with 7 bases aligning to TRBD1. The CDR3 extends over 16 amino acids. Unmatched junction bases numbered 13, after V lost 4 bases and J lost 7 bases. Germline CDR1 is MDHEN and CDR2 is SYDVKM. The CDR3 sequence: CASSSYDRVLGQPQHF. The DNA of the CDR3 is TGTGCCAGCAGTTCGTACGACAGGGTTCTTGGCCAGCCCCAGCATTTT.

V and J are TRBV10-3 and TRBJ2-1, with 9 positions matching TRBD1. In germline, CDR1 is ENHRY, CDR2 SYGVKD. The length of the CDR3 is 14 residues. Trimming removed 6 bases from V and 4 bases from J; junction bases left unmatched: 4. CDR3 region: CAISDRGGYNEQFF. The DNA for the CDR3 is TGTGCCATCAGCGACAGGGGGGGGTACAATGAGCAGTTCTTC.

The gene calls are TRBV4-2 and TRBJ2-7, with 9 nucleotides matching TRBD1. Germline CDR1 and CDR2: LGHNA and YNFKEQ. Unmatched junction bases numbered 9, after V lost 0 bases and J lost 3 bases. The CDR3 runs 17 residues. CDR3 bases: TGTGCCAGCAGCCAAGATCAGGGAGGACAGGGGCTCTACGAGCAGTACTTC. It encodes CASSQDQGGQGLYEQYF.

This rearrangement joins TRBV6-1 to TRBJ1-2; 10 bases match TRBD1. V gave up 1 base and J gave up 8 bases; unmatched junction bases: 4. The CDR3 runs 14 residues. Germline-derived CDR1 and CDR2 are MNHNS and SASEGT. The CDR3 loop is CASSEGGTGAGYTF. The DNA for the CDR3 is TGTGCCAGCAGTGAAGGGGGGACAGGGGCCGGCTACACCTTC.

The V gene is TRBV6-4, the J gene TRBJ1-6; no firm D call. CDR1 and CDR2 (germline): MRHNA, SNTAGT. Trimming removed 7 bases at V and 10 bases at J, with 14 bases between. The CDR3 runs 13 residues. The CDR3 spells CASKPGSGSPLHF. In DNA, the CDR3 is TGTGCCAGCAAGCCAGGCAGTGGATCACCCCTCCACTTT.

About this clone: The sample holds other DNA sequences that translate to the same CDR3. The genes are TRBV9 and TRBJ2-1, with TRBD2 identical over 7 bases. Germline CDR1 reads SGDLS; CDR2 reads YYNGEE. CDR3 length: 15 amino acids. V lost 0 bases and J lost 7; bases outside the gene matches: 7. Written as DNA, the CDR3 is TGTGCCAGCAGCGTAGGAGGGAGGGCCGATAATGAGCAGTTCTTC. Protein sequence: CASSVGGRADNEQFF. Full variable domain (remainder filled in from reference TRBV9 and TRBJ2-1): DSGVTQTPKHLITATGQRVTLRCSPRSGDLSVYWYQQSLDQGLQFLIQYYNGEERAKGNILERFSAQQFPDLHSELNLSSLELGDSALYFCASSVGGRADNEQFFGPGTRLTVL.

The DNA for the CDR3 is TGCGCCAGCAGCCAAGGATCGACAGGGGCCCTGAGTCTGTTTTTT. Translated: CASSQGSTGALSLFF. The chain couples TRBV4-3 to TRBJ1-4; 8 bases match TRBD1. This CDR3 contains 15 residues. CDR1 and CDR2 (germline): LGHNA, YSLEER. Trimming removed 1 base from V and 14 bases from J; junction bases left unmatched: 12.

The chain employs TRBV9 and TRBJ2-1; 7 positions agree with TRBD1. The CDR3 spans 14 residues. The V segment lost 1 base and the J segment 7 bases; nucleotides outside the gene matches: 5. The germline V gene encodes CDR1 SGDLS and CDR2 YYNGEE. Here the CDR3 reads CASSVKQGYNEQFF. DNA of the CDR3: TGTGCCAGCAGCGTAAAACAGGGGTATAATGAGCAGTTCTTC.

The V and J genes are TRBV30 and TRBJ1-2; tentatively, D is TRBD1 (5 bases). V gave up 5 bases and J gave up 2 bases, with 12 bases separating them. CDR3 length: 13 residues. Per the germline V gene, CDR1 is GTSNPN and CDR2 is SVGIG (reference sequence). The CDR3 here is CAWRYKGNYGYTF. CDR3 DNA: TGTGCCTGGCGATACAAGGGGAACTATGGCTACACCTTC.

The J gene is TRBJ2-5, the V gene TRBV30, with D maybe TRBD1 (5 bases). The CDR3 loop spans 13 amino acids. Trimming left V 1 base short and J 5 bases short, with 11 bases between. Per the germline V gene, CDR1 is GTSNPN and CDR2 is SVGIG (reference sequence). CDR3 nucleotide sequence: TGTGCCTGGAGTGGAAGGGGATGGGAGACCCAGTACTTC. It specifies CAWSGRGWETQYF.

This clone was seen a handful of times. The chain employs TRBV12-5 and TRBJ2-7, with TRBD1 matching 7 bases. This CDR3 has 16 residues. The ends lost 1 base at V and 1 base at J; junction bases unmatched: 7. CDR1 LGHNT and CDR2 FRNRAP come from the germline V gene. The CDR3 nucleotides are TGTGCTAGTGGTTTGGGGACCGGGACAGTGTCCTACGAGCAGTACTTC. Protein sequence: CASGLGTGTVSYEQYF.

In this sample, this clone turned up once. The chain has TRBV11-3 and TRBJ2-3; D perhaps matches TRBD1 (5 bases). Germline CDR1 reads SGHNT; CDR2 reads YENEEA. The V and J ends lost 6 bases and 2 bases respectively, with 18 bases between them. The CDR3 spans 16 residues. This CDR3 is CASSLGANAITDTQYF. The DNA of the CDR3 is TGTGCCAGCAGTCTTGGGGCTAACGCAATCACAGATACGCAGTATTTT.

V and J are TRBV18 and TRBJ2-7, with TRBD2 identical over 7 bases. The CDR3 totals 14 residues. The V segment lost 3 bases and the J segment 2 bases; nucleotides outside the gene matches: 4. Germline V gene data show CDR1 as KGHSH and CDR2 as LQKENI. The CDR3: CASSPRDYTYEQYF. Written as DNA, the CDR3 is TGTGCCAGCTCACCCCGGGACTACACCTACGAGCAGTACTTC.

The chain links TRBV7-6 to TRBJ1-1; D may be TRBD1 (6 bases). Germline CDR1 SGHVS, CDR2 FNYEAQ. Trimming took 5 bases from V and 5 from J, leaving 18 bases between them. The CDR3 is 15 residues long. This CDR3 reads CASSPSQGSRTEAFF. CDR3 in DNA: TGTGCCAGCAGCCCTTCACAGGGAAGTAGAACTGAAGCTTTCTTT.

This rearrangement joins TRBV10-3 to TRBJ2-3; TRBD2 agrees at 9 bases. This CDR3 has 16 amino acids. CDR1 ENHRY and CDR2 SYGVKD come from the germline V gene. V lost 2 bases and J lost 4; bases outside the gene matches: 7. The CDR3 DNA reads TGTGCCATCAGTGAGAGGGCTAGCGGGACTGCAGATACGCAGTATTTT. Amino acid sequence: CAISERASGTADTQYF.